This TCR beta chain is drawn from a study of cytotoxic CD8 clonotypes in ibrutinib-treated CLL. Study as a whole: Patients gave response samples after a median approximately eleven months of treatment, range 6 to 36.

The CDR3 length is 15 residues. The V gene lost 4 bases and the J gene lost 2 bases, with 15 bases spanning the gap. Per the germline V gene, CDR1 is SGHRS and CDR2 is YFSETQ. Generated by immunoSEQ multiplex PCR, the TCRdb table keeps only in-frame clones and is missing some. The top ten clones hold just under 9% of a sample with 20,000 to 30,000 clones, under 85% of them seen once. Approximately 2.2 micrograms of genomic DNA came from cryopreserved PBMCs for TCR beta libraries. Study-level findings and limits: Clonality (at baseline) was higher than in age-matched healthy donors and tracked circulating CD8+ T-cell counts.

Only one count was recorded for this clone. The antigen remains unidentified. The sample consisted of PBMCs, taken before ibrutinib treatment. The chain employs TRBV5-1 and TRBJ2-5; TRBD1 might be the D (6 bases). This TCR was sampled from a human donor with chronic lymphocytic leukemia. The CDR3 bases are TGCGCCAGCAGCGCCGCAGGGGATCCACAAGAGACCCAGTACTTC. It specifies CASSAAGDPQETQYF.